The 9 T cell receptor beta chains below come from one sample, sequenced in a study of blood T cell repertoires in COVID-19. TCRdb keeps only in-frame clones here, not all; method: immunoSEQ multiplex PCR. The data show some 220,000 clones, nearly 95% seen once. Specimen: peripheral blood. These receptors came from a man younger than 40 with COVID-19, enrolled during active disease.

The J gene is TRBJ2-7, the V gene TRBV27; D is undetermined. The CDR3 sequence is 13 residues long. Germline V lookup: CDR1 MNHEY, CDR2 SMNVEV (reference sequence). Deletions cut 4 bases from V and 4 bases from J, with 11 bases between. DNA of the CDR3: TGTGCCAGCAGTTCCCGAGCCTGGTACGAGCAGTACTTC. This codes for CASSSRAWYEQYF.

This clone has only one observation. The chain combines TRBV7-9 with TRBJ1-1; no clear D gene. This CDR3 region has 12 residues. The germline V gene encodes CDR1 SEHNR and CDR2 FQNEAQ (reference sequence). The ends were cut back, 5 bases at V and 7 bases at J, with 11 bases in the middle. The CDR3 DNA reads TGTGCCAGCAGCCCCCGAGGGAATGAAGCTTTCTTT. It encodes CASSPRGNEAFF.

The chain couples TRBV19 to TRBJ2-2, with TRBD1 identical over 10 bases. The CDR3 runs 15 residues. V lost 10 bases to trimming and J lost 6 bases; unmatched junction nucleotides: 11. CDR1 and CDR2 from the germline V gene are LNHDA and SQIVND (reference sequence). In DNA form, the CDR3 reads TGTGCCACCTCCGGGACAGGGGTCGTCGCCGGGGAGCTGTTTTTT. This codes for CATSGTGVVAGELFF.

The rearrangement links TRBV5-1 to TRBJ2-1; D might be TRBD2 (5 bases). Germline assignment: CDR1 SGHRS and CDR2 YFSETQ. The CDR3 has 15 amino acids. The V end was cut by 1 base, the J end by 1 base, with 9 bases between. The CDR3 nucleotides are TGCGCCAGCAGCTTGAAGGGAGTTTCCTACAATGAGCAGTTCTTC. As protein: CASSLKGVSYNEQFF.

As DNA, the CDR3 is TGTGCCAGCAGCCGTGGGGACAGGGTAAGTGAGATTGGGTCCTACGAGCAGTACTTC. Protein product: CASSRGDRVSEIGSYEQYF. This chain connects TRBV28 to TRBJ2-7; 9 bases are shared with TRBD1. J was trimmed by 1 base and V by 6 bases; bases with no gene match: 19. Germline assignment: CDR1 MDHEN and CDR2 SYDVKM. The CDR3 totals 19 residues.

The chain uses TRBV6-2 or TRBV6-3 and TRBJ2-7; 7 nucleotides match TRBD1. Germline trimming cut 5 bases from V and 0 bases from J; bases unmatched to any gene: 4. This CDR3 is 14 amino acids long. The germline CDR1 and CDR2 sequences are MNHEY and SVGEGT. CDR3 coding DNA: TGTGCCAGCAGTCGACAGGGAAGCTCCTACGAGCAGTACTTC. The encoded protein is CASSRQGSSYEQYF.

The chain is built from TRBV6-1 and TRBJ2-5; D possibly corresponds to TRBD1 (6 bases). This CDR3 is 15 amino acids long. Germline V CDR1 and CDR2: MNHNS, SASEGT. V was shortened by 2 bases and J by 4 bases, with 14 bases between the two germline ends. DNA of the CDR3: TGTGCCAGCAGTGAAACAGGGCTCGTAGGAGAGACCCAGTACTTC. Amino acid sequence: CASSETGLVGETQYF.

The CDR3 loop reads CASRASGENTGELFF. The CDR3 bases are TGTGCCAGCAGGGCGAGCGGGGAAAACACCGGGGAGCTGTTTTTT. V usage is TRBV6-5 and J usage is TRBJ2-2, with 7 bases matching TRBD2. Unmatched junction bases numbered 6, after V lost 6 bases and J lost 2 bases. This CDR3 is built from 15 residues. Germline lookup yields CDR1 MNHEY and CDR2 SVGAGI.

V and J are TRBV5-4 and TRBJ1-2; perhaps TRBD1 as D (6 bases). V was pared by 2 bases and J by 6 bases, with 11 bases between. The CDR3 has 13 amino acids. Per the germline V gene, CDR1 is SGHNT and CDR2 is YYREEE (reference sequence). CDR3: CASSLQGQHGYTF. The CDR3 DNA follows: TGTGCCAGCAGCTTACAGGGACAACATGGCTACACCTTC.